This T cell receptor beta chain originates from a study of cytomegalovirus exposure and HLA in healthy donors. Study-wide points: Cytomegalovirus-associated TCR beta chains were listed, numbering 164.

The study sampled nominally healthy donors, though unrecorded immune exposures were likely. PCR primers comprised 60 Vbeta and 13 Jbeta primers. Here immunoSEQ multiplex PCR was the method, and the copy in TCRdb shows in-frame clones only, minus some. The profile shows around 90,000 clones, 65% of them singletons. Details on this clone: As yet, its antigen is unknown.

Trimming cost V 7 bases and J 3 bases, with 11 bases left between them. Germline-derived CDR1 and CDR2 are SGHTS and YDEGEE. The CDR3 contains 12 residues. The rearrangement uses TRBV5-8 and TRBJ2-7, with a tentative D call TRBD1 (5 bases). The source material was PBMCs. The sequence came from a boy aged 5-17 years in good health and CMV-seropositive. The CDR3 DNA sequence: TGTGCCAGCCCACGGCAGGGCTACGAGCAGTACTTC. It codes for CASPRQGYEQYF.